This T cell receptor (beta chain) was sequenced for a study of cytomegalovirus exposure and HLA in healthy donors. The PCR made use of 60 Vbeta and 13 Jbeta primers. Sequencing was performed with immunoSEQ multiplex PCR; in TCRdb, only in-frame clones are kept and a portion is missing. The repertoire holds 140,000 to 150,000 clones, roughly 80% seen once, with 6.5% to 7% in the top ten. V was cut by 9 bases and J by 4 bases, with 10 bases left in between. The CDR3 has 13 amino acids. Germline V gene lookup returns CDR1 MNHEY and CDR2 SVGAGI. Donors had nominal health at sampling but likely had unrecorded immune exposures.

This TCR came from a woman aged 40 to 50 in good health and CMV-seropositive. This sequence joins TRBV6-5 and TRBJ1-6, with a possible D match to TRBD1 (5 bases). Sequenced: PBMCs. CDR3 nucleotides: TGTGCCAGTGGAACAGGTTATAATTCACCCCTCCACTTT. Its protein product is CASGTGYNSPLHF.